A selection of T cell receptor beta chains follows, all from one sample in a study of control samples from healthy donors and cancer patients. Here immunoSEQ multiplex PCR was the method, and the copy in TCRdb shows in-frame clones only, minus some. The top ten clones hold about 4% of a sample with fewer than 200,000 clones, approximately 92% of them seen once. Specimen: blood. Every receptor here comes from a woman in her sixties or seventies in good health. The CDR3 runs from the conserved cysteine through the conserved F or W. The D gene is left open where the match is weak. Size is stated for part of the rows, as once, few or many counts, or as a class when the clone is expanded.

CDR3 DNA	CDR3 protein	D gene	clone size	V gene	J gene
TGTGCCAGCAGCTTACGGGCAGGACAGGGGAAAGAGACCCAGTACTTC	CASSLRAGQGKETQYF	TRBD1	NA	TRBV7-3	TRBJ2-5
TGTGCCAGTACGAATCGAGCAATCTATGGCTACACCTTC	CASTNRAIYGYTF	NA	NA	TRBV19	TRBJ1-2
TGTGCTAGTGGTCCGGACAGCCCGGCCGGGGAGCTGTTTTTT	CASGPDSPAGELFF	NA	NA	TRBV12-5	TRBJ2-2
TGTGCCAGCAGCCGCGGGGGGTTCGATCAGCCCCAGCATTTT	CASSRGGFDQPQHF	NA	once	TRBV7-9	TRBJ1-5
TGTGCCAGCAGTGAGAATACAGGGGCGACTGAAGCTTTCTTT	CASSENTGATEAFF	TRBD1	NA	TRBV25-1	TRBJ1-1
TGTGCCAGTAGTAAGACAGGGGGGGTTAGCAATCAGCCCCAGCATTTT	CASSKTGGVSNQPQHF	TRBD1	NA	TRBV19	TRBJ1-5
TGTGCCAGCAGTTCCCCTATGAACACTGAAGCTTTCTTT	CASSSPMNTEAFF	NA	once	TRBV6-5	TRBJ1-1
TGTGCCAGCAGCTCCCGGTCATGGGGGGCTCAAGAGACCCAGTACTTC	CASSSRSWGAQETQYF	NA	NA	TRBV7-9	TRBJ2-5
TGTGCCAGCAGTCCTACAGGGGGCAGGCAGCCCCAGCATTTT	CASSPTGGRQPQHF	TRBD1	NA	TRBV27	TRBJ1-5
TGCGCCAGCAGCTCAGGGGGCTCATTCACCGGGGAGCTGTTTTTT	CASSSGGSFTGELFF	TRBD1	NA	TRBV5-1	TRBJ2-2
TGTGCCAGCAGCTTAGGCCAGGGGCAAAGGGGTGGCTACACCTTC	CASSLGQGQRGGYTF	NA	NA	TRBV13	TRBJ1-2
TGTGCCAGCAGCCGCCCTGGACGGGCTAACTATGGCTACACCTTC	CASSRPGRANYGYTF	NA	NA	TRBV3-1/TRBV3-2	TRBJ1-2
TGTGCTAGCAGCCAAAGATTGGCCACTGAAGCTTTCTTT	CASSQRLATEAFF	NA	once	TRBV7-7	TRBJ1-1
TGTGCCATCAGTGGAGACAGGGGTGGCAATCAGCCCCAGCATTTT	CAISGDRGGNQPQHF	TRBD1	NA	TRBV10-3	TRBJ1-5
TGTGCCACCAAGTCCGCTAGCGGGGGCCAAGAGACCCAGTACTTC	CATKSASGGQETQYF	TRBD2	NA	TRBV24-1	TRBJ2-5
TGTGCCAGCAGCTTGGCGGGACAGGGGGTAGGACGGCCCCAGCATTTT	CASSLAGQGVGRPQHF	TRBD1	NA	TRBV5-6	TRBJ1-5
TGCAGCGTTGCCCGAGATTTCGAGCAGTACTTC	CSVARDFEQYF	NA	NA	TRBV29-1	TRBJ2-7